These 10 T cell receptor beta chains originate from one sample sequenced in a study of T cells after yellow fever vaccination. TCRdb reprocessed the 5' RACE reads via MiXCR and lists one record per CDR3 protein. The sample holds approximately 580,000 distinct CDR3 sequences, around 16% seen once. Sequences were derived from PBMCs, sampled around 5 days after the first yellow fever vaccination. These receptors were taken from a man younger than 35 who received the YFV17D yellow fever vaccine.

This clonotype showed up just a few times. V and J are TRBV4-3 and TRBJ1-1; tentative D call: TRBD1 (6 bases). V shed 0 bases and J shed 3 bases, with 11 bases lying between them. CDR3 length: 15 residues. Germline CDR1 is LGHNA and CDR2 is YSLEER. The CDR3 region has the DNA TGCGCCAGCAGCCAAGATACAGGGCCCGACACTGAAGCTTTCTTT. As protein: CASSQDTGPDTEAFF.

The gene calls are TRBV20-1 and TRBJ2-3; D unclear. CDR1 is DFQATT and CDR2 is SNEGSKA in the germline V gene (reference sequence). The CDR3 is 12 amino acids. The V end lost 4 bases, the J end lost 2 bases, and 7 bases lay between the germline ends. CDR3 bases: TGCAGTGCTAATCCGATCACAGATACGCAGTATTTT. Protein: CSANPITDTQYF.

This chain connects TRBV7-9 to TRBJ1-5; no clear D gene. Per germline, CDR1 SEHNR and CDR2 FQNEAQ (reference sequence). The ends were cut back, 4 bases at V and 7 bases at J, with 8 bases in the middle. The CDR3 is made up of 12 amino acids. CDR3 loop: CASSSTLQPQHF. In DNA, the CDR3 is TGTGCCAGCAGCTCTACGTTGCAGCCCCAGCATTTT.

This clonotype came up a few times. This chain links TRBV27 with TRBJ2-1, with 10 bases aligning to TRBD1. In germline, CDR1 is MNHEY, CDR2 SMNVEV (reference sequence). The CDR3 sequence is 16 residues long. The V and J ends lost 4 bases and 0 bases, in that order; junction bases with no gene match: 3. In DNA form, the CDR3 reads TGTGCCAGCAGTTCAGGACAGGGGGGCTCCTACAATGAGCAGTTCTTC. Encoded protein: CASSSGQGGSYNEQFF.

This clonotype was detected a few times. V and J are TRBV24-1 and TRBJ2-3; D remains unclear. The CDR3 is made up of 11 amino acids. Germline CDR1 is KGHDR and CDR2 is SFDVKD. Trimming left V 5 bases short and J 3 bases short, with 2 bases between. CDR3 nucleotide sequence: TGTGCCACCAGTGGAACAGATACGCAGTATTTT. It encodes CATSGTDTQYF.

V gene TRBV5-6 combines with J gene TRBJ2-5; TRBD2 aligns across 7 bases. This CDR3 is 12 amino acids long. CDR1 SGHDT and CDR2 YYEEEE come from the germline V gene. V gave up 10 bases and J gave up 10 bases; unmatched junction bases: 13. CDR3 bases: TGTGCCTCGAGAGGGGCGGGCGGGAGCCAGTACTTC. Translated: CASRGAGGSQYF.

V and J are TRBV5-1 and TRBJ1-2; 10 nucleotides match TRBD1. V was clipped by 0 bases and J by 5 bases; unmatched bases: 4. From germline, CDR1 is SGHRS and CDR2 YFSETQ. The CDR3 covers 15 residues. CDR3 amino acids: CASSLGQGAGYGYTF. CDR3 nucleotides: TGCGCCAGCAGCTTGGGACAGGGGGCTGGGTATGGCTACACCTTC.

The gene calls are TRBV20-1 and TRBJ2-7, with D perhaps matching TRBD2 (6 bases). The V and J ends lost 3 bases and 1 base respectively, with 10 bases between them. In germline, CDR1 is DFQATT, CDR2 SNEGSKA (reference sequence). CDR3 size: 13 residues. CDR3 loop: CSARRGPSYEQYV. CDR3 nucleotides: TGCAGTGCTAGGCGGGGTCCGTCCTACGAGCAGTACGTC.

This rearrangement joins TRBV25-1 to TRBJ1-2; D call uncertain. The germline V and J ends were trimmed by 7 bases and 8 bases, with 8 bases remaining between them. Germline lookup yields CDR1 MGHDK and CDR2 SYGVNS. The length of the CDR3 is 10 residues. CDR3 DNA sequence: TGTGCCAGCAAGGATGTGGGCTACACCTTC. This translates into CASKDVGYTF.

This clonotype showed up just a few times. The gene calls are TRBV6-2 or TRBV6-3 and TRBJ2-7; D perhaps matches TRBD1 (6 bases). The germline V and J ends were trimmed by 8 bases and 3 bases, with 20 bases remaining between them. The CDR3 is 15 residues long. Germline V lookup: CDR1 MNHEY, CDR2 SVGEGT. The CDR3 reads CASAAGQTIYYEQYV. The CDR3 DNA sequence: TGTGCCAGCGCTGCCGGACAGACAATCTACTACGAGCAGTACGTC.